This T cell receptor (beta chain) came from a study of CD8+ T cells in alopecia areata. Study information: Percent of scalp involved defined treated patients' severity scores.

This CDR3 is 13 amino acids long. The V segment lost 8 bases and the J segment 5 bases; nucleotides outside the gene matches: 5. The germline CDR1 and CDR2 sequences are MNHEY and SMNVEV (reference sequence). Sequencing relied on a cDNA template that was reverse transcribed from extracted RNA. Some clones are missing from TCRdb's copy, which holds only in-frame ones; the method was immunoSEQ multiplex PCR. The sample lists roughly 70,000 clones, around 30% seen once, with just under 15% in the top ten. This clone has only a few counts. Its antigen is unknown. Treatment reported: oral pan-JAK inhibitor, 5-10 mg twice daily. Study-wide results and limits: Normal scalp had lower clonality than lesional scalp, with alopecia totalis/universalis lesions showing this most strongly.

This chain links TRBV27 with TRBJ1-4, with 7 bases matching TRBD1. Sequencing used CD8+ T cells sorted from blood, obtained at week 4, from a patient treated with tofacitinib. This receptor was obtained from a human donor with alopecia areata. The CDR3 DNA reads TGTGCCAGCTCGGGACAGTCAAATGAAAAACTGTTTTTT. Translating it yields CASSGQSNEKLFF.